This TCR beta chain was identified in a study of CD8 T cells in ankylosing spondylitis. Study-wide findings and caveats: Ankylosing spondylitis blood appeared to carry a characteristic TCR beta motif of roughly eight highly homologous variants. A CD8+ phenotype characterized the disease-linked clones, which were relatively rare in peripheral blood.

V lost 6 bases and J lost 5; bases outside the gene matches: 13. Germline-derived CDR1 and CDR2 are DFQATT and SNEGSKA (reference sequence). The CDR3 contains 15 residues. Preparation of TCR beta libraries was done by quantitative 5'-RACE with molecular barcodes. Each CDR3 protein gets one entry after TCRdb re-called the 5' RACE reads with MiXCR. Of about 360,000 distinct CDR3 sequences listed, 20% to 25% were seen once; the top ten hold about an eighth. This clonotype was seen a few times. The antigen remains undetermined. Source material: blood, either unsorted or a sorted T cell fraction (not recorded which). This sequence originates from a male donor with ankylosing spondylitis or in good health (not recorded which). The chain is built from TRBV20-1 and TRBJ2-7, with 10 bases aligning to TRBD1. The CDR3 loop is CSANNRDRGIHEQYF. In DNA form, the CDR3 reads TGCAGTGCAAACAATCGGGACAGGGGAATCCACGAGCAGTACTTC.